The 31 T cell receptor beta chains in this list originate from one sample, sequenced in a study of OX40 agonist ivuxolimab in advanced cancers. Only in-frame clones appear in the TCRdb table, and some are missing; sequencing was by immunoSEQ multiplex PCR. In the table there are over 150,000 clones, 94% of which are singletons. Material: CD4+ or CD8+ T cells sorted from blood, obtained in a trial of the OX40 agonist ivuxolimab. The receptors were gathered from an adult with an advanced solid tumor such as melanoma, head and neck, liver or kidney cancer.

The gene calls are TRBV20-1 and TRBJ1-1; D not certain. The V end was cut by 0 bases, the J end by 6 bases, with 5 bases between. The CDR3 consists of 11 residues. Germline CDR1 reads DFQATT; CDR2 reads SNEGSKA (reference sequence). Here the CDR3 reads CSARDSAEAFF. Here the CDR3 DNA reads TGCAGTGCTAGAGATAGCGCTGAAGCTTTCTTT.

This rearrangement joins TRBV4-3 to TRBJ2-1; 7 positions match TRBD2. Germline trimming cut 4 bases from V and 0 bases from J; bases unmatched to any gene: 3. This CDR3 has 15 residues. The V gene's germline CDR1 is LGHNA and CDR2 YSLEER. DNA for the CDR3: TGCGCCAGCAGCCTCGGGGGGAGCTCCTACAATGAGCAGTTCTTC. This codes for CASSLGGSSYNEQFF.

This rearrangement joins TRBV9 to TRBJ1-3; TRBD1 matches at 8 bases. The CDR3 runs 17 residues. Losses at the gene ends were 3 bases for V and 3 bases for J; bases not matched to a gene: 11. CDR1 and CDR2 (germline): SGDLS, YYNGEE. The CDR3 reads CASSGPRTGTFGNTIYF. The CDR3 DNA reads TGTGCCAGCAGCGGTCCCCGGACAGGGACCTTTGGAAACACCATATATTTT.

The J gene is TRBJ1-1, the V gene TRBV7-2; a weak D match, TRBD1 (6 bases). Germline V gene sequence: CDR1 SGHTA, CDR2 FQGNSA. The CDR3 is 15 residues long. The germline V and J ends were trimmed by 3 bases and 4 bases, with 15 bases remaining between them. In DNA, the CDR3 is TGTGCCAGCAGCTTCCCAGGGGCGGGAGGCACTGAAGCTTTCTTT. Translation: CASSFPGAGGTEAFF.

The J gene is TRBJ2-6, the V gene TRBV18; D gene unclear. Germline values: CDR1 KGHSH, CDR2 LQKENI. With 6 bases removed from V and 3 bases from J, the gap between germline ends came to 15 bases. This CDR3 has 16 residues. CDR3 protein: CASSPKGSFGANVLTF. For the CDR3, the DNA is TGTGCCAGCTCGCCCAAAGGGTCTTTTGGGGCCAACGTCCTGACTTTC.

CDR3 residues: CASSRDRGTEAFF. The CDR3 DNA follows: TGTGCCAGCAGCCGCGACAGGGGAACTGAAGCTTTCTTT. The V and J genes are TRBV6-6 and TRBJ1-1, with 8 bases lining up with TRBD1. Germline loops: CDR1 MNHNY, CDR2 SVGAGI (reference sequence). The V and J ends lost 6 bases and 5 bases, in that order; junction bases with no gene match: 5. The CDR3 runs to 13 residues.

This chain links TRBV19 with TRBJ2-3; D might be TRBD2 (5 bases). The germline CDR1 and CDR2 sequences are LNHDA and SQIVND (reference sequence). With 5 bases removed from V and 2 bases from J, the gap between germline ends came to 14 bases. The CDR3 length is 15 residues. In nucleotides, the CDR3 is TGTGCCAGTAGTCGCCGGGAACGGGCCACAGATACGCAGTATTTT. Its translation is CASSRRERATDTQYF.

The rearrangement links TRBV5-4 to TRBJ1-2; D is perhaps TRBD1 (5 bases). Germline CDR1 SGHNT, CDR2 YYREEE (reference sequence). The CDR3 has 12 amino acids. The CDR3 DNA is TGTGCAACCAGGGACTATAACTATGGCTACACCTTC. Amino acid sequence: CATRDYNYGYTF.

The table lists this clone with a count of one. This sequence joins TRBV6-1 and TRBJ2-7; 11 nucleotides match TRBD1. Trimming at V came to 4 bases and at J to 6 bases, leaving 2 bases not matched to a gene. This CDR3 is built from 13 residues. Germline V gene lookup returns CDR1 MNHNS and CDR2 SASEGT. The CDR3: CASSADRGPEQYF. The CDR3 region has the DNA TGTGCCAGCAGTGCGGACAGGGGGCCCGAGCAGTACTTC.

CDR3 amino acids: CASSTLGGLGDNEQFF. The CDR3 DNA follows: TGTGCCAGTAGTACCCTTGGGGGACTAGGTGACAATGAGCAGTTCTTC. The chain recombines TRBV19 with TRBJ2-1, with TRBD2 identical over 8 bases. CDR1 is LNHDA, CDR2 SQIVND, per germline (reference sequence). This CDR3 is 16 amino acids long. With V trimmed by 4 bases and J by 5 bases, 10 bases remained unmatched.

J is TRBJ2-7 and V is TRBV4-1; unclear D gene. Trimming stripped 2 bases from V and 2 bases from J, with 10 bases between. This CDR3 has 14 amino acids. Germline loops: CDR1 MGHRA, CDR2 YSYEKL. The CDR3 spells CASSQPHTPYEQYF. CDR3 coding DNA: TGCGCCAGCAGCCAACCCCATACCCCCTACGAGCAGTACTTC.

This chain connects TRBV10-3 to TRBJ2-6, with TRBD2 matching over 14 bases. V lost 7 bases to trimming and J lost 2 bases; unmatched junction nucleotides: 4. The CDR3 loop spans 17 amino acids. The germline V gene has CDR1 ENHRY and CDR2 SYGVKD. The CDR3: CAINPGLAGAGANVLTF. The CDR3, as DNA: TGTGCCATCAATCCGGGACTAGCGGGAGCTGGGGCCAACGTCCTGACTTTC.

This sequence joins TRBV5-4 and TRBJ1-1, with 7 bases lining up with TRBD1. Germline V gene sequence: CDR1 SGHNT, CDR2 YYREEE (reference sequence). The V segment lost 1 base and the J segment 6 bases; nucleotides outside the gene matches: 3. The CDR3 is 13 residues long. This CDR3 reads CASSLFTGAEAFF. CDR3 bases: TGTGCCAGCAGCTTGTTCACAGGGGCTGAAGCTTTCTTT.

A note on this clone: This sample includes further DNA sequences coding for the same CDR3. The chain employs TRBV6-5 and TRBJ1-2, with D perhaps TRBD1 (5 bases). Trimming removed 6 bases from V and 4 bases from J, with 12 bases in between. CDR3 length equals 13 residues. Germline V gives CDR1 MNHEY, CDR2 SVGAGI. The CDR3 protein is CASRETGVYGYTF. CDR3 DNA sequence: TGTGCCAGCAGGGAGACGGGGGTCTATGGCTACACCTTC.

This chain connects TRBV5-1 to TRBJ2-5; D not certain. The length of the CDR3 is 13 residues. Germline lookup yields CDR1 SGHRS and CDR2 YFSETQ. Trimming pared 0 bases from V and 5 bases from J, leaving 8 bases between. In DNA form, the CDR3 reads TGCGCCAGCAGCTTGGGGGTGGGTGAGACCCAGTACTTC. Protein sequence: CASSLGVGETQYF.

The chain is built from TRBV5-1 and TRBJ1-1; TRBD1 matches at 9 bases. The CDR3 extends over 14 amino acids. V shed 0 bases, J shed 3 bases, and the junction held 0 bases outside the gene matches. CDR1 is SGHRS and CDR2 is YFSETQ in the germline V gene. The CDR3 sequence is CASSLGDRDTEAFF. DNA for the CDR3: TGCGCCAGCAGCTTGGGGGACAGGGACACTGAAGCTTTCTTT.

Note on this clone: The junction does not match germline at one end; this may be a read error. This sequence joins TRBV25-1 and TRBJ2-2, with D unclear. The CDR3 runs 15 residues. Germline CDR1 reads MGHDK; CDR2 reads SYGVNS. CDR3 sequence (DNA): TGTGCCAGCAGTGAGGCCCCGGCGAAAACCGGGGAGCTGTTTTTT. Its protein product is CASSEAPAKTGELFF.

This chain uses TRBV12-5 with TRBJ2-5; the D gene is possibly TRBD2 (6 bases). The CDR3 loop spans 13 amino acids. Germline V CDR1 and CDR2: LGHNT, FRNRAP. Trimming left V 7 bases short and J 1 base short, with 10 bases between. The CDR3 DNA reads TGTGCTAGTGAGGTGGGAGGCCAAGAGACCCAGTACTTC. Its protein product is CASEVGGQETQYF.

V usage is TRBV9 and J usage is TRBJ2-1; D possibly corresponds to TRBD1 (5 bases). Per germline, CDR1 SGDLS and CDR2 YYNGEE. Deletions cut 0 bases from V and 12 bases from J, with 22 bases between. CDR3 length equals 16 residues. The CDR3 reads CASSVGGLDAAVMQFF. CDR3 nucleotide sequence: TGTGCCAGCAGCGTAGGGGGCTTAGACGCGGCGGTCATGCAGTTCTTC.

The chain has TRBV11-3 and TRBJ1-1; 7 bases match TRBD1. Germline loops: CDR1 SGHNT, CDR2 YENEEA. CDR3 size: 14 residues. The J segment lost 1 base and the V segment lost 5 bases, leaving 4 bases of the junction unmatched. The CDR3 is CASSLDRWNTEAFF. CDR3 sequence (DNA): TGTGCCAGCAGCCTGGACAGGTGGAACACTGAAGCTTTCTTT.

The V call is TRBV5-5, the J call TRBJ2-7; TRBD2 aligns across 10 bases. The CDR3 is made up of 14 amino acids. Trimming at V came to 4 bases and at J to 2 bases, leaving 3 bases not matched to a gene. Germline lookup yields CDR1 SGHKS and CDR2 YYEKEE (reference sequence). The CDR3 DNA follows: TGTGCCAGCAGCCGACTAGCGGGCCCCTACGAGCAGTACTTC. Encoded protein: CASSRLAGPYEQYF.

The chain carries TRBV2 and TRBJ1-5; D possibly corresponds to TRBD1 (6 bases). V shed 8 bases and J shed 0 bases, with 14 bases lying between them. Germline V gene lookup returns CDR1 SNHLY and CDR2 FYNNEI. The CDR3 extends over 15 amino acids. CDR3 sequence reads: CASVKDRSSNQPQHF. CDR3 nucleotides: TGTGCCAGCGTTAAAGACAGGAGTAGCAATCAGCCCCAGCATTTT.

The CDR3 reads CASSQSYRRGQETQYF. CDR3 sequence (DNA): TGCGCCAGCAGTCAATCGTACAGGCGGGGGCAAGAGACCCAGTACTTC. This chain joins TRBV23-1 and TRBJ2-5; 7 positions match TRBD2. TRBV23-1 is given ORF status, its function remaining uncertain. V was clipped by 0 bases and J by 2 bases; unmatched bases: 6. The CDR3 is 16 residues long.

The chain employs TRBV10-2 and TRBJ2-4, with D unclear. The CDR3 consists of 13 residues. The germline V gene has CDR1 WSHSY and CDR2 SAAADI. Trimming cost V 4 bases and J 2 bases, with 6 bases left between them. CDR3 sequence (DNA): TGCGCCAGCAGTGGGGCCACCAAAAACATTCAGTACTTC. Protein product: CASSGATKNIQYF.

This chain links TRBV5-1 with TRBJ2-2; D may be TRBD1 (5 bases). This CDR3 is built from 16 residues. The V gene's germline CDR1 is SGHRS and CDR2 YFSETQ. The V end lost 4 bases, the J end lost 0 bases, and 13 bases lay between the germline ends. The CDR3 reads CASSVSTVSNTGELFF. The DNA for the CDR3 is TGCGCCAGCAGCGTCTCGACAGTTTCGAACACCGGGGAGCTGTTTTTT.

V is TRBV2 and J is TRBJ2-1; 12 positions match TRBD1. This CDR3 has 15 residues. V was clipped by 3 bases and J by 4 bases; unmatched bases: 1. Germline CDR1 and CDR2: SNHLY and FYNNEI. CDR3 sequence (DNA): TGTGCCAGCAGTGAGGGACAGGGGGCTTACAATGAGCAGTTCTTC. Encoded protein: CASSEGQGAYNEQFF.

The DNA of the CDR3 is TGTGCCAGCTCACCACGGGACAGGTCTACGGAGACCCAGTACTTC. Residues: CASSPRDRSTETQYF. The V and J genes are TRBV18 and TRBJ2-5, with 8 positions matching TRBD1. The J segment lost 5 bases and the V segment lost 1 base, leaving 6 bases of the junction unmatched. Germline V gene lookup returns CDR1 KGHSH and CDR2 LQKENI. The CDR3 totals 15 residues.

This clone was recorded only once. This chain links TRBV28 with TRBJ2-2; 7 bases match TRBD1. Losses at the gene ends were 1 base for V and 0 bases for J; bases not matched to a gene: 2. CDR3 length: 16 amino acids. The germline gives CDR1 MDHEN, CDR2 SYDVKM. The CDR3 region is CASSLFGTANTGELFF. The CDR3 DNA follows: TGTGCCAGCAGTTTATTTGGGACAGCGAACACCGGGGAGCTGTTTTTT. The complete variable domain, with remaining parts taken from reference TRBV28 and TRBJ2-2, reads DVKVTQSSRYLVKRTGEKVFLECVQDMDHENMFWYRQDPGLGLRLIYFSYDVKMKEKGDIPEGYSVSREKKERFSLILESASTNQTSMYLCASSLFGTANTGELFFGEGSRLTVL.

The CDR3 sequence is CASSLSREVTEAFF. Here the CDR3 DNA reads TGCGCCAGCAGCTTAAGTCGGGAGGTAACTGAAGCTTTCTTT. V and J are TRBV5-1 and TRBJ1-1; D remains ambiguous. The germline gives CDR1 SGHRS, CDR2 YFSETQ. The CDR3 spans 14 residues. V lost 2 bases and J lost 5, with 13 bases in between.

The rearrangement links TRBV9 to TRBJ1-2; no reliable D call. V lost 4 bases and J lost 4, with 8 bases in between. This CDR3 is built from 12 residues. CDR1 is SGDLS, CDR2 YYNGEE, per germline. This CDR3 reads CASSPQAYGYTF. CDR3 coding DNA: TGTGCCAGCAGCCCCCAGGCCTATGGCTACACCTTC.

This chain joins TRBV27 and TRBJ2-5; tentative D call: TRBD2 (5 bases). The CDR3 consists of 12 residues. Germline lookup yields CDR1 MNHEY and CDR2 SMNVEV (reference sequence). V was pared by 3 bases and J by 7 bases, with 9 bases between. The CDR3 DNA reads TGTGCCAGCAGTTTGCCCGGGGTGACCCAGTACTTC. Amino acids: CASSLPGVTQYF.